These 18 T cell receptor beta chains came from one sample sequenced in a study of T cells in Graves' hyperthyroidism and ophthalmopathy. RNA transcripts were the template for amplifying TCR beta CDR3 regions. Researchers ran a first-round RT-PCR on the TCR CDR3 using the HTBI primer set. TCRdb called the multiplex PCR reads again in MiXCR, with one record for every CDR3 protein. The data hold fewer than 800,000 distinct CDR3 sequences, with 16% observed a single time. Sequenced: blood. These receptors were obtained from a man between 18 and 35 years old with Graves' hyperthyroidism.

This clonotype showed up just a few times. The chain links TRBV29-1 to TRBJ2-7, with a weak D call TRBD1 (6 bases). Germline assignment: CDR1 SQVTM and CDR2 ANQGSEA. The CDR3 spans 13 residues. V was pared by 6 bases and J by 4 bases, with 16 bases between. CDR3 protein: CSVARTEFYEQYF. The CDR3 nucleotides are TGCAGCGTCGCTCGGACAGAGTTTTACGAGCAGTACTTC.

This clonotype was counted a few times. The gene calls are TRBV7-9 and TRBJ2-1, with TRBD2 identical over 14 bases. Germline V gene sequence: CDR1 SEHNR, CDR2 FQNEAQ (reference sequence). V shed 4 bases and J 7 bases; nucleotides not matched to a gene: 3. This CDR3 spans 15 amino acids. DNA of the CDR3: TGTGCCAGCAGCTCGAGGACTAGCGGGAGGAATGAGCAGTTCTTC. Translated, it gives CASSSRTSGRNEQFF.

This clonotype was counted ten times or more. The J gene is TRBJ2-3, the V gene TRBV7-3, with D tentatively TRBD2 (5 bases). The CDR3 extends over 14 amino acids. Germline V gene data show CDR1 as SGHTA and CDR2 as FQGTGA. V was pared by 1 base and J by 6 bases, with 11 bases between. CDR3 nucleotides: TGTGCCAGCAGCTTAAGCGGGCCCGGGGATACGCAGTATTTT. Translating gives CASSLSGPGDTQYF. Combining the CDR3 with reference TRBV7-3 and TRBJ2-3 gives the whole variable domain GAGVSQTPSNKVTEKGKYVELRCDPISGHTALYWYRQSLGQGPEFLIYFQGTGAADDSGLPNDRFFAVRPEGSVSTLKIQRTERGDSAVYLCASSLSGPGDTQYFGPGTRLTVL.

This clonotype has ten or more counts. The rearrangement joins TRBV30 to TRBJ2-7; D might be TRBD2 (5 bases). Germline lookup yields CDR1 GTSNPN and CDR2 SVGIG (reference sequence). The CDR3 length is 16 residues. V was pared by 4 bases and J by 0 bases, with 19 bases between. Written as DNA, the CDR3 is TGTGCCTGGACCCCCCTGGGAGCCGCTTACTCCTACGAGCAGTACTTC. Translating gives CAWTPLGAAYSYEQYF.

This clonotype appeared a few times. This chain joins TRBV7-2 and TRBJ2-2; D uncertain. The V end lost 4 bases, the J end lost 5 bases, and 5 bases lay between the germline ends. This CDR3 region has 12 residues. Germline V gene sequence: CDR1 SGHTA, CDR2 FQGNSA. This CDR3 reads CASSSFTGELFF. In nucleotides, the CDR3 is TGTGCCAGCAGCTCATTTACCGGGGAGCTGTTTTTT.

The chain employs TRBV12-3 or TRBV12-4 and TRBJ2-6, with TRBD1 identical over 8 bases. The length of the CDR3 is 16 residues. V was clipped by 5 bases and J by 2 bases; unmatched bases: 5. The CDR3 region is CASSKTGDAGANVLTF. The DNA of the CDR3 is TGTGCCAGCAGTAAGACAGGGGATGCTGGGGCCAACGTCCTGACTTTC.

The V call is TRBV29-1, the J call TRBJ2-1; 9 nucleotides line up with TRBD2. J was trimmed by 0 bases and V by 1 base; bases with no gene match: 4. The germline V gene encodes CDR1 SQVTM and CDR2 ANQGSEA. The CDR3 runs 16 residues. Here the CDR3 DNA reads TGCAGCGTTGAAGGCCGAGCGGGAGGCTCCTACAATGAGCAGTTCTTC. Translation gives CSVEGRAGGSYNEQFF.

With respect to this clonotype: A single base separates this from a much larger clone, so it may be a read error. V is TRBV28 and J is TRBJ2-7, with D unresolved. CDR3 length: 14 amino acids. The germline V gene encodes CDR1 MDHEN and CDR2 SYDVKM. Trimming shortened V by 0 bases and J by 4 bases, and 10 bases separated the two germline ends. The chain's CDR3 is CASSLWNGVYEQYF. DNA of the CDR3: TGTGCCAGCAGTTTATGGAATGGGGTTTACGAGCAGTACTTC.

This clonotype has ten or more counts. The CDR3: CASTLEFTGELFF. The CDR3 nucleotides are TGTGCCAGCACCCTAGAGTTCACCGGGGAGCTGTTTTTT. V usage is TRBV2 and J usage is TRBJ2-2; D is ambiguous. With 7 bases removed from V and 4 bases from J, the gap between germline ends came to 10 bases. Germline loops: CDR1 SNHLY, CDR2 FYNNEI. There are 13 residues in the CDR3. Based on the CDR3 plus reference TRBV2 and TRBJ2-2, the full variable domain is EPEVTQTPSHQVTQMGQEVILRCVPISNHLYFYWYRQILGQKVEFLVSFYNNEISEKSEIFDDQFSVERPDGSNFTLKIRSTKLEDSAMYFCASTLEFTGELFFGEGSRLTVL.

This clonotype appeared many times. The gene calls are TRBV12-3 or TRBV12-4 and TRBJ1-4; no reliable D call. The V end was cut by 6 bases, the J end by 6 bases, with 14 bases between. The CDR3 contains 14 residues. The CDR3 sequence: CASSPARRDEKLFF. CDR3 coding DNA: TGTGCCAGCAGCCCTGCCCGACGGGATGAAAAACTGTTTTTT.

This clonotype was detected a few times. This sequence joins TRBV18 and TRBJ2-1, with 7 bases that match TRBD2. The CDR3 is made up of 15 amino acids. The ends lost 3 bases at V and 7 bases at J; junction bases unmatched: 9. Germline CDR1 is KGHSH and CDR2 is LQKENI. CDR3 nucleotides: TGTGCCAGCTCACCCGGGACTACATTAATGAATGAGCAGTTCTTC. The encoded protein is CASSPGTTLMNEQFF. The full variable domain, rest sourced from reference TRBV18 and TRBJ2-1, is NAGVMQNPRHLVRRRGQEARLRCSPMKGHSHVYWYRQLPEEGLKFMVYLQKENIIDESGMPKERFSAEFPKEGPSILRIQQVVRGDSAAYFCASSPGTTLMNEQFFGPGTRLTVL.

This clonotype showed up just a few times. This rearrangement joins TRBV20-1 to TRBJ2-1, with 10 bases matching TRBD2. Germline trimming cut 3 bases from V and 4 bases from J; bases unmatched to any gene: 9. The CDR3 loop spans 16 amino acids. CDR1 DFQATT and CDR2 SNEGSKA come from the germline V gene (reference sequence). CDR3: CSASPVLAGAYNEQFF. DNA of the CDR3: TGCAGTGCTAGCCCGGTTCTAGCGGGAGCTTACAATGAGCAGTTCTTC.

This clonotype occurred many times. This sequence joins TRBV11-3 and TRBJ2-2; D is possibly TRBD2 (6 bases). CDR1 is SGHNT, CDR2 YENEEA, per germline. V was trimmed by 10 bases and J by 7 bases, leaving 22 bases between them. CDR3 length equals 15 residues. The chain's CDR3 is CAIRRLGGVGGELFF. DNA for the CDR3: TGTGCCATCCGTCGACTCGGGGGAGTTGGCGGGGAGCTGTTTTTT.

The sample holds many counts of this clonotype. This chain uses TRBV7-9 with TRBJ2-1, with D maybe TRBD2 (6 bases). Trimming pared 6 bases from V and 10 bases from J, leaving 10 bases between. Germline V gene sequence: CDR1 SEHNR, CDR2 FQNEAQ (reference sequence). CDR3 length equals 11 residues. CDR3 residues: CASSRDSEQFF. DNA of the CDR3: TGTGCCAGCAGTCGGGACTCCGAGCAGTTCTTC. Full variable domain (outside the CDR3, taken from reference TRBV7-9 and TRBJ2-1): DTGVSQNPRHKITKRGQNVTFRCDPISEHNRLYWYRQTLGQGPEFLTYFQNEAQLEKSRLLSDRFSAERPKGSFSTLEIQRTEQGDSAMYLCASSRDSEQFFGPGTRLTVL.

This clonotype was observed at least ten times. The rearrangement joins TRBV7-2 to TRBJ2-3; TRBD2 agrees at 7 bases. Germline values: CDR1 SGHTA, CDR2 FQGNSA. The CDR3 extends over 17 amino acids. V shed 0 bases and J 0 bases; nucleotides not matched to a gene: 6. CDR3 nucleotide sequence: TGTGCCAGCAGCTTAGCTACGGGAGGCCCTAGCACAGATACGCAGTATTTT. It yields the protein CASSLATGGPSTDTQYF.

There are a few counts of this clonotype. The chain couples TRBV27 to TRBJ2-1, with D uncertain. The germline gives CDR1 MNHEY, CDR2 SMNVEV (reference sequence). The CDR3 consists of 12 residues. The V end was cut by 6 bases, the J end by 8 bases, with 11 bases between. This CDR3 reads CASSSGSYEQFF. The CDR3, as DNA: TGTGCCAGCAGCTCCGGTTCGTATGAGCAGTTCTTC.

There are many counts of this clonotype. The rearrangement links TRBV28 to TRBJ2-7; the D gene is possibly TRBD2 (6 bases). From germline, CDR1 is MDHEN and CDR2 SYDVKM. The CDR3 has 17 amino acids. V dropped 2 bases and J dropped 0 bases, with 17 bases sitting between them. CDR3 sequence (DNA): TGTGCCAGCAGTTTAAGTCTGTACGGGGGACCCTCCTACGAGCAGTACTTC. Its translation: CASSLSLYGGPSYEQYF.

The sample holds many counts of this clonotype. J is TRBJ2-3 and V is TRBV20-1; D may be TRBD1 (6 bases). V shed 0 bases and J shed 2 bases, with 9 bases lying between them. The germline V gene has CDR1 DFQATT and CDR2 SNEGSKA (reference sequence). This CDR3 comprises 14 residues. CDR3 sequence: CSARDGGITDTQYF. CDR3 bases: TGCAGTGCTAGAGATGGGGGCATCACAGATACGCAGTATTTT.